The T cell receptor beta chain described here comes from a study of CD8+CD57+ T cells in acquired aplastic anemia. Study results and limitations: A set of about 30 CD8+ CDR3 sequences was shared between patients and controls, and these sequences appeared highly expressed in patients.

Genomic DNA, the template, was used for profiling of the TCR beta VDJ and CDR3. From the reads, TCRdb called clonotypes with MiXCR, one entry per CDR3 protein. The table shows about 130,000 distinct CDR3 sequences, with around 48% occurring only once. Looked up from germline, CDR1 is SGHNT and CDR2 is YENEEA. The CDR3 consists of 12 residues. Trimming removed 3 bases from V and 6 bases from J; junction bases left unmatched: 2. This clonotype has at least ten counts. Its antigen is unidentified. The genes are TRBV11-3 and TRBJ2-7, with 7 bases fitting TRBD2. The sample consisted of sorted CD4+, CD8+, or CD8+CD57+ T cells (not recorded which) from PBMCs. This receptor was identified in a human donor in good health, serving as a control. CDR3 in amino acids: CASSLGGFEQYF. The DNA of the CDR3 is TGTGCCAGCAGCTTGGGAGGGTTCGAGCAGTACTTC.